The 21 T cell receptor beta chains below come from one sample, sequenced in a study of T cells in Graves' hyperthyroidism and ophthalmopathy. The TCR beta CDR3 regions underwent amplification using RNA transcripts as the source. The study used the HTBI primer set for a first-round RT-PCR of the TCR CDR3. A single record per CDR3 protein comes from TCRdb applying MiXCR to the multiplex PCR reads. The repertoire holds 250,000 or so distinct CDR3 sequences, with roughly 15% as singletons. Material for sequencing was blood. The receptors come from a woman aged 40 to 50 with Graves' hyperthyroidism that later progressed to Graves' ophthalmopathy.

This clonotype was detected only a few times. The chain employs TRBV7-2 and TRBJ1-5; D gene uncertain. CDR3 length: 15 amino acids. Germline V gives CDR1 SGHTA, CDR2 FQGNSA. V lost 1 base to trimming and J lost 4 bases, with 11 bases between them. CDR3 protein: CASSLVAGMNQPQHF. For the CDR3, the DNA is TGTGCCAGCAGCTTAGTGGCGGGTATGAATCAGCCCCAGCATTTT.

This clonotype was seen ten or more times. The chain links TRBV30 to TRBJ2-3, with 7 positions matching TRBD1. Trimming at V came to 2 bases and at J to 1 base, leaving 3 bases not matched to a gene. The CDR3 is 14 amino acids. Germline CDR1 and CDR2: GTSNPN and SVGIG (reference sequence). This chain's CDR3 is CAWSTGQGTDTQYF. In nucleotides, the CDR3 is TGTGCCTGGAGTACCGGACAGGGCACAGATACGCAGTATTTT. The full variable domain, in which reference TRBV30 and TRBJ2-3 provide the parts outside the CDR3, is SQTIHQWPATLVQPVGSPLSLECTVEGTSNPNLYWYRQAAGRGLQLLFYSVGIGQISSEVPQNLSASRPQDRQFILSSKKLLLSDSGFYLCAWSTGQGTDTQYFGPGTRLTVL.

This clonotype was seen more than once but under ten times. The CDR3 is CSAREIQSFRTRAPDTQYF. In nucleotides, the CDR3 is TGCAGTGCTAGAGAAATACAATCGTTCCGGACTAGGGCTCCAGATACGCAGTATTTT. This chain joins TRBV20-1 and TRBJ2-3, with 7 nucleotides matching TRBD2. V lost 0 bases and J lost 4; bases outside the gene matches: 19. The germline CDR1 and CDR2 sequences are DFQATT and SNEGSKA (reference sequence). The CDR3 totals 19 residues.

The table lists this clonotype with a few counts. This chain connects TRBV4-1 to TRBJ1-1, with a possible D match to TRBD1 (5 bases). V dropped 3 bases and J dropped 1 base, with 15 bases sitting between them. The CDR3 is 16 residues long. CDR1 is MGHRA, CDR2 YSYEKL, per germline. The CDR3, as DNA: TGCGCCAGCAGCCACCGCTTTTGGGGGGAGAACACTGAAGCTTTCTTT. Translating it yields CASSHRFWGENTEAFF.

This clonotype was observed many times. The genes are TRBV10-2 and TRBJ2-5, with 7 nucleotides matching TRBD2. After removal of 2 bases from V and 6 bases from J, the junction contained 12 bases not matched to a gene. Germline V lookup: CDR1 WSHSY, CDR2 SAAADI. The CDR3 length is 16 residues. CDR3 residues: CASSESRGGRRKTQYF. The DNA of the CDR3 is TGCGCCAGCAGTGAGAGTCGTGGCGGGAGAAGGAAGACCCAGTACTTC.

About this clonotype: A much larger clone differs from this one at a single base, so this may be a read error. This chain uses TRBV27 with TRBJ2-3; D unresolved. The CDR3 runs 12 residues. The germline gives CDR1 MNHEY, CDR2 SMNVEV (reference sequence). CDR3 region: CASTSFTDAQYF. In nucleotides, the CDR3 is TGTGCCAGCACCTCATTCACAGATGCGCAGTATTTT.

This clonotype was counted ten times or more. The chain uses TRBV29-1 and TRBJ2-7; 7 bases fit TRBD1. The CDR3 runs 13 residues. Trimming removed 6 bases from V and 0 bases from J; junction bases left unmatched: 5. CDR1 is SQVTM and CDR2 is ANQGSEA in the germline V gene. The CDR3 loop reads CSVMTGSSYEQYF. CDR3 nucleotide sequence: TGCAGCGTCATGACAGGGAGCTCCTACGAGCAGTACTTC.

In DNA form, the CDR3 reads TGTGCCACCCGACAAAGACAGGGGAGAAATGGAAACACCATATATTTT. Its translation: CATRQRQGRNGNTIYF. The J gene is TRBJ1-3, the V gene TRBV19, with 8 bases fitting TRBD1. The CDR3 has 16 amino acids. Germline assignment: CDR1 LNHDA and CDR2 SQIVND (reference sequence). The V segment lost 10 bases and the J segment 3 bases; nucleotides outside the gene matches: 14.

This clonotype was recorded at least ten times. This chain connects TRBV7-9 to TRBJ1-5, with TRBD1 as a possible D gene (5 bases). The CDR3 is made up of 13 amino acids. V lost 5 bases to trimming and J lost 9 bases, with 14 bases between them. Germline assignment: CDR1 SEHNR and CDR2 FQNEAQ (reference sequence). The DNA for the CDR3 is TGTGCCAGCAGCCTCGCGGGGGGGTGGCCCCAGCATTTT. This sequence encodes CASSLAGGWPQHF.

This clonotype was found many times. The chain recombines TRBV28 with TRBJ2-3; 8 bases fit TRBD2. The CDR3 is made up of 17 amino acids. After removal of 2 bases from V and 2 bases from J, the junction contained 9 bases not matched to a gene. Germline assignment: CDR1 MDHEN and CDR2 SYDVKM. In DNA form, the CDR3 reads TGTGCCAGCAGTTTACAGGGACTAGTCGCTGCCACAGATACGCAGTATTTT. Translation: CASSLQGLVAATDTQYF.

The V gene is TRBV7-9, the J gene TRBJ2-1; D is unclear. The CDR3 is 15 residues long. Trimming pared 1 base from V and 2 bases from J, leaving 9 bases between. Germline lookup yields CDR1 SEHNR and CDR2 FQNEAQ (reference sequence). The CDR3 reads CASSLVKGPYNEQFF. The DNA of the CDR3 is TGTGCCAGCAGCTTAGTTAAGGGTCCCTACAATGAGCAGTTCTTC. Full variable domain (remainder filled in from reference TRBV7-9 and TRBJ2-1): DTGVSQNPRHKITKRGQNVTFRCDPISEHNRLYWYRQTLGQGPEFLTYFQNEAQLEKSRLLSDRFSAERPKGSFSTLEIQRTEQGDSAMYLCASSLVKGPYNEQFFGPGTRLTVL.

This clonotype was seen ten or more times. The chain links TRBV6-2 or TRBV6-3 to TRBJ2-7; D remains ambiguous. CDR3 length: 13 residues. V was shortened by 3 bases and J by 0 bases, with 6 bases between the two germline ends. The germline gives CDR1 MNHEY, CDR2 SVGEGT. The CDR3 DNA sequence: TGTGCCAGCAGTTATACCAACTCCTACGAGCAGTACTTC. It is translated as CASSYTNSYEQYF.

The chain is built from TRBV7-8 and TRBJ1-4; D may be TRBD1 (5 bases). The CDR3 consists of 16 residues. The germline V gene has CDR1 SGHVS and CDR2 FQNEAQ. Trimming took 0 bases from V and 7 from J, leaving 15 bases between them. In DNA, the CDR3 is TGTGCCAGCAGCTTAGCCATAAGGGGAAGGGTTGAAAAACTGTTTTTT. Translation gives CASSLAIRGRVEKLFF.

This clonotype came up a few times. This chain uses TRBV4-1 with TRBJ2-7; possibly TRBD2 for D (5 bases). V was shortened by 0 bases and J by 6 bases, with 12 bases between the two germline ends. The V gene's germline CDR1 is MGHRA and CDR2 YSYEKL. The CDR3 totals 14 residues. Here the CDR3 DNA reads TGCGCCAGCAGCCAAGAAGACCCCGGGGTCGAGCAGTACTTC. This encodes CASSQEDPGVEQYF.

The CDR3 bases are TGTGCCAGCAGTTCACCCCTTGAGCAGTTCTTC. This gives the protein CASSSPLEQFF. The chain joins TRBV28 to TRBJ2-1, with unresolved D. From germline, CDR1 is MDHEN and CDR2 SYDVKM. This CDR3 comprises 11 residues. The V end was cut by 4 bases, the J end by 9 bases, with 7 bases between.

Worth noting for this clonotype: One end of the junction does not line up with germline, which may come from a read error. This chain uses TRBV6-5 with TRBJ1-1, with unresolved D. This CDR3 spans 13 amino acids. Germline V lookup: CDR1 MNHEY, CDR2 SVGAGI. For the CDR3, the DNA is TGTGCGAGCAGTTACGTAGAGAACACTGAAGCTTTCTTT. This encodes CASSYVENTEAFF.

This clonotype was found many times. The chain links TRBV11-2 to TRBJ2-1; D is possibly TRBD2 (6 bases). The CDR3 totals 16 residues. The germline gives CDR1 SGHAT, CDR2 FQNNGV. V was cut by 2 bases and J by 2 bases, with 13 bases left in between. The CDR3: CASSLQLAQAYNEQFF. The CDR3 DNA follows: TGTGCCAGCAGCTTACAACTAGCCCAGGCCTACAATGAGCAGTTCTTC.

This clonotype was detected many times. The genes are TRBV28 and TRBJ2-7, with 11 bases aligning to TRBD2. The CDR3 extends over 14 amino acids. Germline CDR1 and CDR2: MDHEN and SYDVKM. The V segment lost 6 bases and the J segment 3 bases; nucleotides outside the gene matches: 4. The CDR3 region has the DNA TGTGCCAGCAGGAGGACTAGCGGGTACTACGAGCAGTACTTC. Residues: CASRRTSGYYEQYF.

The CDR3 DNA reads TGTGCCACCGAGTTAGAGGTCGGGGAGCTGTTTTTT. It specifies CATELEVGELFF. The J gene is TRBJ2-2, the V gene TRBV24-1; D not resolved. Looked up from germline, CDR1 is KGHDR and CDR2 is SFDVKD. V dropped 9 bases and J dropped 7 bases, with 11 bases sitting between them. This CDR3 has 12 residues.

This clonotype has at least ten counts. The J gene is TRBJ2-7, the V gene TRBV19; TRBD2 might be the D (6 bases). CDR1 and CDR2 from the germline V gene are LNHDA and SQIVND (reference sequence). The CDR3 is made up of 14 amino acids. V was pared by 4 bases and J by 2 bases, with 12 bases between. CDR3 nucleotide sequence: TGTGCCAGTAGTAGTAGCGGCGGAGCCTACGAGCAGTACTTC. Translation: CASSSSGGAYEQYF.

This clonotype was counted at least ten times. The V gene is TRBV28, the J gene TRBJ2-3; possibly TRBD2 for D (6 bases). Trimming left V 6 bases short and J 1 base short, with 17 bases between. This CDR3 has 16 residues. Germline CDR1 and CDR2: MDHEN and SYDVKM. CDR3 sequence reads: CASRPFGDLGTDTQYF. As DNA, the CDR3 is TGTGCCAGCAGACCCTTCGGGGACTTGGGCACAGATACGCAGTATTTT.